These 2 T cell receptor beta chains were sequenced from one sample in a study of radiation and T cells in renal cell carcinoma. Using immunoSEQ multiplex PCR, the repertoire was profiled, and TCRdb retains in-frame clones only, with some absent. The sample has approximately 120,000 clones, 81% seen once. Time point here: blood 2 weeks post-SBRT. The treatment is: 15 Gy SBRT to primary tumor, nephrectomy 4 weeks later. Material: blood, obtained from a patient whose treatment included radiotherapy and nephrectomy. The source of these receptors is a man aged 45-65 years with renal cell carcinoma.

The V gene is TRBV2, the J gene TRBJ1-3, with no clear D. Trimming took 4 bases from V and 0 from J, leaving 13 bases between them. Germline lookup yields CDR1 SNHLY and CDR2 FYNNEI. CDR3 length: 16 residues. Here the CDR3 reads CASSGEAWSSGNTIYF. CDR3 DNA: TGTGCCAGCAGTGGGGAGGCGTGGAGCTCTGGAAACACCATATATTTT.

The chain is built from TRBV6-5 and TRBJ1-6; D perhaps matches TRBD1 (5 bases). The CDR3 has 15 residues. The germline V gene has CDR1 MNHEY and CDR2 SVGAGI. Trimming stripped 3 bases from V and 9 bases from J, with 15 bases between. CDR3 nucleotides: TGTGCCAGCAGTTATTCGGGGGGTAGAGGTTCACCCCTCCACTTT. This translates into CASSYSGGRGSPLHF.